These 3 T cell receptor beta chains originate from one sample sequenced in a study of blood T cells in healthy people across ages. Through a sample-barcoded 5' primer and a J-beta primer mix, a second PCR was run for 7 to 11 cycles. MiXCR, applied by TCRdb to the 5' RACE reads, yields one record per CDR3 protein. This table holds just over 800,000 distinct CDR3 sequences, 60% to 80% found once. The specimen was blood. The receptor set was obtained from a man aged 30 to 45 in good health.

This chain connects TRBV4-1 to TRBJ2-6; D is undetermined. Per the germline V gene, CDR1 is MGHRA and CDR2 is YSYEKL. The CDR3 has 17 amino acids. V was trimmed by 1 base and J by 0 bases, leaving 10 bases between them. The CDR3 nucleotides are TGCGCCAGCAGCCAAGGTGGAGTTGGCTCTGGGGCCAACGTCCTGACTTTC. As protein: CASSQGGVGSGANVLTF.

This clonotype was found a few times. The chain carries TRBV10-3 and TRBJ2-1; D is tentatively TRBD1 or TRBD2 (7 bases each). The length of the CDR3 is 19 residues. Looked up from germline, CDR1 is ENHRY and CDR2 is SYGVKD. V lost 1 base, J lost 1 base, and 20 bases lay in between. The CDR3 loop is CAISEFRQGGSGSYNEQFF. The CDR3 DNA reads as TGTGCCATCAGTGAGTTCAGACAGGGAGGGAGCGGGTCCTACAATGAGCAGTTCTTC.

This chain links TRBV5-6 with TRBJ1-1; D is undetermined. V dropped 0 bases and J dropped 10 bases, with 13 bases sitting between them. The germline gives CDR1 SGHDT, CDR2 YYEEEE. The CDR3 covers 13 residues. The CDR3 here is CASSLGLQTRAFF. The CDR3 DNA sequence: TGTGCCAGCAGCTTGGGATTACAAACCAGAGCTTTCTTT.